Sequencing of this TCR beta chain was carried out in a study of blood T cells in healthy people across ages. The study, taken as a whole, reports: Comparison with aged donors showed that long-lived donors had more naive CD4+ cells and higher diversity. Unknown CMV status may confound age-related changes in expanded clones.

To note about this clonotype: The antigen is undetermined.

Through a sample-barcoded 5' primer and a J-beta primer mix, a second PCR was run for roughly 6 to 12 cycles. Every sample gave at least 3 million paired-end reads containing CDR3. TCRdb ran MiXCR on the 5' RACE reads and lists one entry per CDR3 protein. The sample includes 800,000 or so distinct CDR3 sequences, approximately 25% of them seen just once. Germline V gene sequence: CDR1 LGHDT, CDR2 YNNKEL (reference sequence). The CDR3 is 13 amino acids. V lost 1 base to trimming and J lost 7 bases, with 8 bases between them. These data also formed part of another study, on T cells of mothers and their children.

Input material: blood. The clonotype comes from a boy aged 5-17 years in good health. The rearrangement uses TRBV3-1 and TRBJ1-5; tentative D call: TRBD1 (5 bases). The CDR3 reads CASSQAGDQPQHF. CDR3 DNA: TGTGCCAGCAGCCAAGCGGGGGACCAGCCCCAGCATTTT. The full variable domain, its missing parts supplied by reference TRBV3-1 and TRBJ1-5, is DTAVSQTPKYLVTQMGNDKSIKCEQNLGHDTMYWYKQDSKKFLKIMFSYNNKELIINETVPNRFSPKSPDKAHLNLHINSLELGDSAVYFCASSQAGDQPQHFGDGTRLSIL.